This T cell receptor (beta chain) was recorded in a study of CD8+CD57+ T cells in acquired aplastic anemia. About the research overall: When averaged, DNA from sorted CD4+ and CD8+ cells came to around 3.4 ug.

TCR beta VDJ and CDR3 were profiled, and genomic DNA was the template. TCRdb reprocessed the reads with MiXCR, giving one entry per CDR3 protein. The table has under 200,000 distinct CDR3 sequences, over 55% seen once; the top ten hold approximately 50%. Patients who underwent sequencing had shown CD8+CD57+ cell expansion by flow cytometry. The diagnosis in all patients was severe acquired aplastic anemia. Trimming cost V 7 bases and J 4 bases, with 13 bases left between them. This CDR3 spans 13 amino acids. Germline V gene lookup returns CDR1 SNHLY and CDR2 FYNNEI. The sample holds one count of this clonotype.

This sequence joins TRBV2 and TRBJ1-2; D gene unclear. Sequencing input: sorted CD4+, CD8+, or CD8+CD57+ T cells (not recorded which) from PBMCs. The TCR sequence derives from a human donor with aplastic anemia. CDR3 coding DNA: TGTGCCAGCACAGGATTCCAAGGCTATGGCTACACCTTC. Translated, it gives CASTGFQGYGYTF.